This T cell receptor (beta chain) was obtained from a study of shared clonotypes between healthy human individuals. Each donor was a Caucasian adult residing in Nashville, Tennessee. Per the original methods: ImmunoSEQ only sent back junction sequences with no quality scores, so filtering was done differently. Profiling relied on immunoSEQ multiplex PCR, and the TCRdb table lists in-frame clones only, not all of them. Clone size and the V and J calls come from that table; the DNA yielded D and trimming. The table lists approximately 2,000,000 clones, just under 95% of them singletons, with around 0.4% in the top ten. The CDR3 runs 16 residues. Trimming shortened V by 1 base and J by 2 bases, and 15 bases separated the two germline ends. Germline V gives CDR1 SGHVS, CDR2 FNYEAQ.

The sample consisted of naive CD4+ T cells from PBMCs. Subset reported: CD45RA+ positively selected. This sequence was found in a man aged 18 to 29 in good health. Some clones in this sample may be carry-over from other donors' samples. This rearrangement joins TRBV7-6 to TRBJ2-7; D uncertain. The CDR3 DNA sequence: TGTGCCAGCAGCTTAGAGTGGGGAACGCAGCCCTACGAGCAGTACTTC. Translation gives CASSLEWGTQPYEQYF.